This T cell receptor beta chain was found in a study of CD8+CD57+ T cells in acquired aplastic anemia. Study-level results: Patients showed no significant difference from controls in CD8+ Simpson's diversity.

Individuals selected for sequencing had exhibited CD8+CD57+ cell expansion on flow cytometry. Each patient carried a diagnosis of severe acquired aplastic anemia. With respect to this clonotype: Antigen: not known.

The TCR beta profiling, which covered VDJ combination and CDR3 sequence, was carried out using genomic DNA as the template. A single record per CDR3 protein comes from TCRdb applying MiXCR to the reads. Here the sample spans about 200,000 distinct CDR3 sequences, approximately 65% being singletons. The TCR originated in a human donor with aplastic anemia. The material sequenced was sorted CD4+, CD8+, or CD8+CD57+ T cells (not recorded which) from PBMCs.

The CDR3 sequence is CASSFDRHTEAFF. Here the CDR3 DNA reads TGTGCCAGCAGCTTCGACAGACACACTGAAGCTTTCTTT. V and J are TRBV7-9 and TRBJ1-1; tentative D call: TRBD1 (5 bases). The CDR3 is made up of 13 amino acids. Trimming pared 3 bases from V and 3 bases from J, leaving 8 bases between. Germline V CDR1 and CDR2: SEHNR, FQNEAQ (reference sequence).